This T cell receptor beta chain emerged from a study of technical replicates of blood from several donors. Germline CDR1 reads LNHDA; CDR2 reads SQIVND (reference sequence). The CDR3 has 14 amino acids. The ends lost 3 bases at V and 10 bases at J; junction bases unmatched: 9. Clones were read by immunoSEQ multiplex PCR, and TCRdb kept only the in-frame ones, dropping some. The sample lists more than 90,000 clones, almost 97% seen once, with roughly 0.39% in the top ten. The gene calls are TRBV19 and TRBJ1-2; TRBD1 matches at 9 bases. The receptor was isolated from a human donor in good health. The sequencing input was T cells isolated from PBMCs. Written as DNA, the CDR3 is TGTGCCAGTAGTATCCCCGGACAGGGGAAGATCTACACCTTC. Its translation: CASSIPGQGKIYTF.